This T cell receptor beta chain emerged from a study of T cell repertoires in cytomegalovirus infection. Study overall: TCR beta signatures that were public indicated CMV infection and matching HLA type.

Study results and caveats: Ex vivo, HLA-C-restricted CMV-specific TCR beta clonotypes prevailed over the rest of the response.

MiXCR, run by TCRdb on the reads, gives a single entry per CDR3 protein. The profile shows hundreds of thousands of distinct CDR3 sequences, about a tenth of them singletons. This clonotype was detected a few times. Its antigen is still unknown. The sequence was collected from a human donor in good health (CMV status not recorded). Some clones in this sample may be carry-over from other donors' samples. The sample taken for sequencing was PBMCs.

CDR3 region: CSVEVQDRGYGYTF. The CDR3 coding sequence is TGCAGCGTTGAAGTTCAGGACAGGGGTTATGGCTACACCTTC. The V and J genes are TRBV29-1 and TRBJ1-2; 9 nucleotides match TRBD1. Germline values: CDR1 SQVTM, CDR2 ANQGSEA. J lost 5 bases, V lost 1 base, and 5 bases had no gene match. The CDR3 totals 14 residues.